This T cell receptor (beta chain) comes out of a study of blood T cell repertoires in COVID-19. Study-level background: Sources were T cells, B-cell-depleted T cells, or PBMCs; the material itself was cDNA or gDNA.

Per the germline V gene, CDR1 is MNHNY and CDR2 is SVGAGI (reference sequence). V was pared by 10 bases and J by 7 bases, with 11 bases of the junction left unmatched. The CDR3 consists of 14 residues. The repertoire was sequenced with immunoSEQ multiplex PCR; TCRdb's copy has only in-frame clones and lacks some. The sample has roughly 240,000 clones, roughly nine tenths seen once. V usage is TRBV6-6 and J usage is TRBJ1-2; 11 positions agree with TRBD1. Sequencing input: peripheral blood. The TCR originated in a woman in her sixties who had recovered from COVID-19. CDR3 loop: CATISGQGVGGYTF. The CDR3 DNA follows: TGTGCCACCATATCGGGACAGGGGGTCGGTGGCTACACCTTC.